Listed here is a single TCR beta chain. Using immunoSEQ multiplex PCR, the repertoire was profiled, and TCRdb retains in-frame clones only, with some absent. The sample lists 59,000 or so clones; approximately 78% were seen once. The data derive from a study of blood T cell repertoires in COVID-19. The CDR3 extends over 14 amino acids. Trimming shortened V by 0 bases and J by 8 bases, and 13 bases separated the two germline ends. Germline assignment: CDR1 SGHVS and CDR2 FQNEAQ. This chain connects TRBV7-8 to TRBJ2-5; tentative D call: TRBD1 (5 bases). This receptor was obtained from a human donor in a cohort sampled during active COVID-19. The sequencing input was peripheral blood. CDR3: CASSLALERGTQYF. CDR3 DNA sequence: TGTGCCAGCAGCTTAGCGCTAGAAAGGGGTACCCAGTACTTC.